This record concerns one TCR beta chain sequence. Its antigen remains unidentified. The PCR employed 60 Vbeta primers together with 13 Jbeta primers. Clones were read by immunoSEQ multiplex PCR, and TCRdb kept only the in-frame ones, dropping some. The repertoire consists of 200,000 to 250,000 clones, with over 60% occurring once and the leading ten covering under 2%. The record originates from a study of cytomegalovirus exposure and HLA in healthy donors. Points from the study as a whole: Accurate predictions that matched the HLA-A and HLA-B alleles of most subjects were reportedly made from TCR beta sequences.

Sequencing was carried out using PBMCs. The source is a man aged 18-30 years in good health and CMV-seronegative.

This chain's CDR3 is CASTLGTSGSDSDTQYF. The CDR3 DNA is TGTGCCAGCACCCTGGGGACTAGCGGGAGCGACTCGGATACGCAGTATTTT. The chain has TRBV28 and TRBJ2-3, with 14 nucleotides matching TRBD2. The CDR3 runs to 17 residues. Unmatched junction bases numbered 12, after V lost 7 bases and J lost 6 bases. Germline lookup yields CDR1 MDHEN and CDR2 SYDVKM.